This T cell receptor beta chain was profiled in a study of T cell responses to AZD1222 COVID-19 vaccine. The assay was immunoSEQ multiplex PCR, and TCRdb's table has in-frame clones only and misses some. This table has about 76,000 clones, about 83% appearing once. The CDR3 is 16 amino acids. V shed 3 bases, J shed 6 bases, and the junction held 12 bases outside the gene matches. Germline V gene lookup returns CDR1 SGHTA and CDR2 FQGNSA. The source was peripheral blood, collected 28 days after the second dose of the MenACWY control vaccine. The receptor comes from an adult who received the MenACWY meningococcal vaccine as a control. V and J are TRBV7-2 and TRBJ2-7; 9 positions match TRBD1. CDR3 coding DNA: TGTGCCAGCAGCTTCGATACCGGGACAGGGTCGGTCGAGCAGTACTTC. Translated: CASSFDTGTGSVEQYF.